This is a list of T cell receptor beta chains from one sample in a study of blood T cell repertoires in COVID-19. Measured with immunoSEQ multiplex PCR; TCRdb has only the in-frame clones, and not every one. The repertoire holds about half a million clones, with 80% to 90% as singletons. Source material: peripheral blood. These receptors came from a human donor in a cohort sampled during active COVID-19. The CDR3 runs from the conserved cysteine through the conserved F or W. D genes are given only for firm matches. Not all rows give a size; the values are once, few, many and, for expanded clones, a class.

DNA: TGTGCCAGCGCCGTTCGCGAGGAGACCCAGTACTTC
CDR3: CASAVREETQYF
D: .
size: .
V: TRBV2
J: TRBJ2-5

DNA: TGTGCCAGCAGTACAGGTCGCTCTGGAAACACCATATATTTT
CDR3: CASSTGRSGNTIYF
D: .
size: .
V: TRBV2
J: TRBJ1-3

DNA: TGCAGCGTTTCCGCTGACACCGCTTTCTTT
CDR3: CSVSADTAFF
D: .
size: many
V: TRBV29-1
J: TRBJ1-1

DNA: TGTGCCACCAGTCCTCCCCCGGGTCATGAGCAGTTCTTC
CDR3: CATSPPPGHEQFF
D: .
size: once
V: TRBV15
J: TRBJ2-1

DNA: TGTGCCAGCAGCTTAGGGCGGGGAAGCACAGATACGCAGTATTTT
CDR3: CASSLGRGSTDTQYF
D: .
size: .
V: TRBV7-3
J: TRBJ2-3

DNA: TGCGCCAGCAGCGTCACAGGGGTTCAGGCTAATGAAAAACTGTTTTTT
CDR3: CASSVTGVQANEKLFF
D: TRBD1
size: few
V: TRBV5-1
J: TRBJ1-4

DNA: TGTGCCAGCAGTGAAACACGCGAAAAACTGTTTTTT
CDR3: CASSETREKLFF
D: .
size: .
V: TRBV28
J: TRBJ1-4

DNA: TGCAGTGCTAGTGACCCTAGACAGGGGGCGATCCCCCCTGGCTACACCTTC
CDR3: CSASDPRQGAIPPGYTF
D: TRBD1
size: .
V: TRBV20-1
J: TRBJ1-2

DNA: TGCGCCAGCAGCCCCCGGCAGGGGGGAACTGAAGCTTTCTTT
CDR3: CASSPRQGGTEAFF
D: TRBD1
size: .
V: TRBV5-1
J: TRBJ1-1

DNA: TGTGCCTGGAGCCTCAAACTTGTTTCCTACGAGCAGTACTTC
CDR3: CAWSLKLVSYEQYF
D: .
size: .
V: TRBV30
J: TRBJ2-7

DNA: TGTGCCAGCAGCTTTCAGGGATTCAACACTGAAGCTTTCTTT
CDR3: CASSFQGFNTEAFF
D: .
size: once
V: TRBV9
J: TRBJ1-1

DNA: TGCGCCAGCAGCTTGGGGACTGTTTTCCAAGAGACCCAGTACTTC
CDR3: CASSLGTVFQETQYF
D: .
size: .
V: TRBV5-1
J: TRBJ2-5

DNA: TGTGCCAGCAGCTCCTCGCCAGCGGGAGAAGCGGATACGCAGTATTTT
CDR3: CASSSSPAGEADTQYF
D: TRBD2
size: .
V: TRBV7-8
J: TRBJ2-3

DNA: TGCGCCAGCAGCCCCGCTTTCGGCAGGGCAGAAGCTTTCTTT
CDR3: CASSPAFGRAEAFF
D: .
size: .
V: TRBV4-1
J: TRBJ1-1

DNA: TGTGCCAGCAGCCGGGACAGGGGTACAGATACGCAGTATTTT
CDR3: CASSRDRGTDTQYF
D: TRBD1
size: .
V: TRBV7-9
J: TRBJ2-3

DNA: TGTGCCACCAGCACCCATGGACAGGGAAACTATGGCTACACCTTC
CDR3: CATSTHGQGNYGYTF
D: TRBD1
size: .
V: TRBV15
J: TRBJ1-2

DNA: TGTGCTAGCAGCTTGGGAGTGACTGAAGCTTTCTTT
CDR3: CASSLGVTEAFF
D: .
size: .
V: TRBV7-7
J: TRBJ1-1

DNA: TGTGCCAGCAGCTCGACCGCGGGGGCGAGGGGCTACACCTTC
CDR3: CASSSTAGARGYTF
D: .
size: .
V: TRBV7-2
J: TRBJ1-2

DNA: TGTGCCAGCAGGCCGGGACTAGCGGGAGAAAACGAGCAGTACTTC
CDR3: CASRPGLAGENEQYF
D: TRBD2
size: .
V: TRBV6-5
J: TRBJ2-7

DNA: TGTGCCAGTAGTTTCACCGGGACGGGGGGGTACGAGCAGTACTTC
CDR3: CASSFTGTGGYEQYF
D: TRBD2
size: .
V: TRBV19
J: TRBJ2-7

DNA: TGTGCCAGCAGCTTATCTACGGAGGGCTACGAGCAGTACTTC
CDR3: CASSLSTEGYEQYF
D: .
size: .
V: TRBV9
J: TRBJ2-7

DNA: TGTGCCACCAGTGATTTTGGGACAGGGTTGATCCAAGAGACCCAGTACTTC
CDR3: CATSDFGTGLIQETQYF
D: TRBD1
size: .
V: TRBV24-1
J: TRBJ2-5

DNA: TGTGCCAGCACCAGGACAGGGGGCGGGTACGAGCAGTACTTC
CDR3: CASTRTGGGYEQYF
D: TRBD1
size: .
V: TRBV6-5
J: TRBJ2-7

DNA: TGCGCCAGCCACACATTAGCGGGAGACCGATTGGAGCAGTACTTC
CDR3: CASHTLAGDRLEQYF
D: TRBD2
size: .
V: TRBV5-1
J: TRBJ2-7

DNA: TGTGCCTGGACCCGACCTAGCGGGAGCGGGTACGAGCAGTACTTC
CDR3: CAWTRPSGSGYEQYF
D: TRBD2
size: .
V: TRBV30
J: TRBJ2-7

DNA: TGTGCCAGTAGTAAATCTTTGGGGGCTTGGGAGACCCAGTACTTC
CDR3: CASSKSLGAWETQYF
D: .
size: once
V: TRBV19
J: TRBJ2-5

DNA: TGCGCCAGCAACTTCATAGCGGGCCGAAACACCGGGGAGCTGTTTTTT
CDR3: CASNFIAGRNTGELFF
D: TRBD2
size: .
V: TRBV5-1
J: TRBJ2-2

DNA: TGCAGTGCCCCTGGAGGGGGCGGCTACACCTTC
CDR3: CSAPGGGGYTF
D: TRBD1
size: .
V: TRBV20-1
J: TRBJ1-2

DNA: TGTGCCAGCAGCAAAGGGGGAGTCCTATCTTACGAGCAGTACTTC
CDR3: CASSKGGVLSYEQYF
D: .
size: .
V: TRBV21-1
J: TRBJ2-7

DNA: TGTGCTATTGAGCGGGACATAACCACTGAAGCTTTCTTT
CDR3: CAIERDITTEAFF
D: .
size: .
V: TRBV30
J: TRBJ1-1

DNA: TGTGCCATCAGTCCAGCGGGAGGGAGCACAGATACGCAGTATTTT
CDR3: CAISPAGGSTDTQYF
D: TRBD2
size: .
V: TRBV6-2/TRBV6-3
J: TRBJ2-3

DNA: TGTGCCAGTAGTCTAGGGGGCGCGGATCAGCCCCAGCATTTT
CDR3: CASSLGGADQPQHF
D: TRBD1
size: .
V: TRBV19
J: TRBJ1-5

DNA: TGTGCCAGCAGCCAAATGAGGTGGGAGGCAGAGACCCAGTACTTC
CDR3: CASSQMRWEAETQYF
D: .
size: .
V: TRBV7-2
J: TRBJ2-5

DNA: TGTGCCAGCAGCGTACAGGGAAACGGCTACACCTTC
CDR3: CASSVQGNGYTF
D: .
size: few
V: TRBV2
J: TRBJ1-2

DNA: TGTGCCACCAGTGACCTTCCGGGCCAAGAGACCCAGTACTTC
CDR3: CATSDLPGQETQYF
D: .
size: .
V: TRBV24-1
J: TRBJ2-5

DNA: TGCGCCAGCACCCGTACGGAGCTCAGTGCAGATACGCAGTATTTT
CDR3: CASTRTELSADTQYF
D: .
size: .
V: TRBV4-1
J: TRBJ2-3

DNA: TGTGCCAGCAGCTCCGATGGAGGGCAAGAGACCCAGTACTTC
CDR3: CASSSDGGQETQYF
D: .
size: .
V: TRBV9
J: TRBJ2-5

DNA: TGTGCCAGCAGTTTACAGGGTAACTACGAGCAGTACTTC
CDR3: CASSLQGNYEQYF
D: .
size: .
V: TRBV12-3/TRBV12-4
J: TRBJ2-7

DNA: TGTGCCAGCAGCTTTACACAGGGGGTAAAGACCCAGTACTTC
CDR3: CASSFTQGVKTQYF
D: TRBD1
size: .
V: TRBV5-4
J: TRBJ2-5

DNA: TGTGCCAGCAGTAGTAGAGCCTTCAAGGAAGCTTTCTTT
CDR3: CASSSRAFKEAFF
D: .
size: .
V: TRBV28
J: TRBJ1-1

DNA: TGTGCCACCAGTCACCTAAGGGCATCTAGCGGGAGACGGGACAATGAGCAGTTCTTC
CDR3: CATSHLRASSGRRDNEQFF
D: TRBD2
size: .
V: TRBV24-1
J: TRBJ2-1

DNA: TGTGCCAGCAGCCAAGAAGACAGGAGAAATGAAAAACTGTTTTTT
CDR3: CASSQEDRRNEKLFF
D: .
size: .
V: TRBV3-1/TRBV3-2
J: TRBJ1-4

DNA: TGTGCCAGCAGCTTTCAGGGGAGCGACACCGGGGAGCTGTTTTTT
CDR3: CASSFQGSDTGELFF
D: .
size: .
V: TRBV7-9
J: TRBJ2-2

DNA: TGTGCCAGCTCACCTATTATAAACACTGAAGCTTTCTTT
CDR3: CASSPIINTEAFF
D: .
size: .
V: TRBV18
J: TRBJ1-1

DNA: TGTGCCAGCAGTTTTAATATTCAGGGGTCCTCCTACGAGCAGTACTTC
CDR3: CASSFNIQGSSYEQYF
D: .
size: .
V: TRBV28
J: TRBJ2-7

DNA: TGCGCCAGCAGTCGCGGGAGGGGGGAGACCCAGTACTTC
CDR3: CASSRGRGETQYF
D: TRBD2
size: .
V: TRBV5-1
J: TRBJ2-5

DNA: TGCGCCAGCAGACCCGACAGGGCGAGGAACAATGAGCAGTTCTTC
CDR3: CASRPDRARNNEQFF
D: TRBD1
size: .
V: TRBV5-1
J: TRBJ2-1

DNA: TGCAGCGTTGGAGGAGGGGTTCCCGGGGACGAGCAGTACTTC
CDR3: CSVGGGVPGDEQYF
D: .
size: .
V: TRBV29-1
J: TRBJ2-7

DNA: TGTGCCAGCTCACCCTGGACTAGCCGGAGTCCGAACACCGGGGAGCTGTTTTTT
CDR3: CASSPWTSRSPNTGELFF
D: TRBD2
size: few
V: TRBV18
J: TRBJ2-2